The TCR beta chain described here comes from a study of T cell changes during pregnancy in multiple sclerosis. The CDR3 extends over 17 amino acids. The ends lost 4 bases at V and 8 bases at J; junction bases unmatched: 12. Germline CDR1 is SNHLY and CDR2 is FYNNEI. Data came from immunoSEQ multiplex PCR; TCRdb stores just in-frame clones and leaves some out. This table holds tens of thousands of clones, approximately 90% found once. The sequence was collected from a female donor with multiple sclerosis, enrolled in a pregnancy study. The V call is TRBV2, the J call TRBJ2-1; 12 nucleotides agree with TRBD2. The input for sequencing was peripheral blood, taken in the third trimester of pregnancy. DNA of the CDR3: TGTGCCAGCAGTGCCTCCGGGACTAGCGGGTCTTGGGATGAGCAGTTCTTC. Translating gives CASSASGTSGSWDEQFF.